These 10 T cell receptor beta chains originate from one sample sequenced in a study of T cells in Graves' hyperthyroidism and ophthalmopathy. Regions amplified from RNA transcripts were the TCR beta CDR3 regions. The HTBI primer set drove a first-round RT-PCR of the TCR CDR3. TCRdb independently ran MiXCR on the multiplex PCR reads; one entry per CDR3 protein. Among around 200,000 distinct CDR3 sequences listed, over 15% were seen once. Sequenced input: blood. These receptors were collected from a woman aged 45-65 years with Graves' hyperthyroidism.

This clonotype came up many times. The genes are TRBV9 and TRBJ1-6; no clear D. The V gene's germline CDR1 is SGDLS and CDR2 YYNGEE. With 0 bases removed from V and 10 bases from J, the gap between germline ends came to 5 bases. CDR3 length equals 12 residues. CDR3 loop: CASSVDSSPLHF. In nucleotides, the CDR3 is TGTGCCAGCAGCGTAGACAGCTCACCCCTCCACTTT.

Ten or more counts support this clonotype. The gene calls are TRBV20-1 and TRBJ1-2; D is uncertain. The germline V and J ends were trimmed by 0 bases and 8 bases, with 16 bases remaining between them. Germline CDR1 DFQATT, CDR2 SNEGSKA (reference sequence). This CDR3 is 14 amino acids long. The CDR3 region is CSARDSARTGGYTF. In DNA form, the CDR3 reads TGCAGTGCTAGAGATTCCGCCCGAACCGGGGGCTACACCTTC.

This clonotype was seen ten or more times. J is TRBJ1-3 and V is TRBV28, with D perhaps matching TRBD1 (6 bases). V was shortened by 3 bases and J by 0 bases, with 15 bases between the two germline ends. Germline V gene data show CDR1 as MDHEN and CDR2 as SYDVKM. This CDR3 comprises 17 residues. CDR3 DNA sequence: TGTGCCAGCAGTTTTCAAGGGGGGGCACTCTCTGGAAACACCATATATTTT. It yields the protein CASSFQGGALSGNTIYF.

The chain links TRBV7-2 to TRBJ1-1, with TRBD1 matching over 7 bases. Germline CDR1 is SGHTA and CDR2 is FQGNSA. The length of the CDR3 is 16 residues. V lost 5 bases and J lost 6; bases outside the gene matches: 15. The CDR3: CASSRGGLGLVAEAFF. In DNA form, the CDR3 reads TGTGCCAGCAGCCGAGGGGGCTTGGGGTTGGTGGCTGAAGCTTTCTTT.

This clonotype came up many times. The CDR3 protein is CASSFRARTSGGRTDTQYF. CDR3 nucleotides: TGTGCCAGCAGTTTCAGAGCCCGGACTAGCGGGGGGCGCACAGATACGCAGTATTTT. The genes are TRBV27 and TRBJ2-3, with 14 nucleotides matching TRBD2. V gave up 3 bases and J gave up 1 base; unmatched junction bases: 9. The CDR3 loop spans 19 amino acids. Germline CDR1 is MNHEY and CDR2 is SMNVEV (reference sequence).

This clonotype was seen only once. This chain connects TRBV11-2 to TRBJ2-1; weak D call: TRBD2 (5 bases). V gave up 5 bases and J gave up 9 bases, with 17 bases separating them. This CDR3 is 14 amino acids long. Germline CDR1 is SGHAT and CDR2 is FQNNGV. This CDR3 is CASSKKAGGSEQFF. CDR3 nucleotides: TGTGCCAGCAGCAAAAAGGCTGGTGGGAGTGAGCAGTTCTTC.

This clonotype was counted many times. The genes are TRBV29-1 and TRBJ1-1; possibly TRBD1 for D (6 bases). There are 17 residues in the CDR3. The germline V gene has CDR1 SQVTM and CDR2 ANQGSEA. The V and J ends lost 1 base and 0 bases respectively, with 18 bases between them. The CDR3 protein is CSVEGPQGSLMNTEAFF. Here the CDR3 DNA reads TGCAGCGTTGAAGGGCCACAGGGCTCTCTAATGAACACTGAAGCTTTCTTT.

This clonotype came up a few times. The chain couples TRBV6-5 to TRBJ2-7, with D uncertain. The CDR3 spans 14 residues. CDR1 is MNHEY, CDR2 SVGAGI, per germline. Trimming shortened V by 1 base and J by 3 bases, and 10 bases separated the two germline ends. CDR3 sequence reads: CASSYFQQLYEQYF. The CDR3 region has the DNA TGTGCCAGCAGTTACTTCCAACAGCTCTACGAGCAGTACTTC.

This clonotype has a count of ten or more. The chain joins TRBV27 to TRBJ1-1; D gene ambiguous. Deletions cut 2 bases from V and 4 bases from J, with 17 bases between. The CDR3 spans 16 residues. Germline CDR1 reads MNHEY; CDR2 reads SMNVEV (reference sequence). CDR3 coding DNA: TGTGCCAGCAGTTTAATCCCGGACGGGCCCAGCACTGAAGCTTTCTTT. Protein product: CASSLIPDGPSTEAFF.

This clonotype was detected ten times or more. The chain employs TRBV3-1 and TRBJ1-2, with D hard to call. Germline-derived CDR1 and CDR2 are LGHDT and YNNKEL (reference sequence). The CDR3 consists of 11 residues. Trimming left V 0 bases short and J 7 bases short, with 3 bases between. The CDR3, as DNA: TGTGCCAGCAGCCAAGAGAGTGGCTACACCTTC. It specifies CASSQESGYTF.